This T cell receptor (beta chain) was found in a study of response to subunit inactivated influenza vaccine. Deletions cut 4 bases from V and 8 bases from J, with 13 bases between. There are 13 residues in the CDR3. CDR1 is SGHNT, CDR2 YYREEE, per germline (reference sequence). This clonotype was counted only a few times. Its antigen is undetermined. Study conclusions and caveats: Authors proposed each seasonal influenza vaccination draws in few new T cells.

Each CDR3 protein is one row after TCRdb ran MiXCR on the RT-PCR reads. The sample holds about 540,000 distinct CDR3 sequences, approximately 22% seen once. The data were also submitted as part of a second study, on T cells expressing NK-cell markers. Per that paper: Beta-chain TCR cDNA was generated via 5'RACE template switching with UMIs. According to the study, TCR beta repertoires originated from sorted CD3+CD56+NKG2C+, CD3+CD56+NKG2C- and CD3+CD56-NKG2C+ T cells. Seven donors tested HCMV-seropositive and one tested seronegative among the eight sequenced. About six donors carried dominant NKG2C+ clonotypes that made up about 1.0-7.0% of their CD8+ T cells.

This sequence was found in a man between 50 and 59 years old who received an inactivated influenza vaccine. The input for sequencing was CD4+ T cells sorted from PBMCs, taken 11 to 12 days after vaccination. The rearrangement uses TRBV5-4 and TRBJ2-4, with D possibly being TRBD2 (5 bases). The chain's CDR3 is CASSRAEEDIQYF. The CDR3 region has the DNA TGTGCCAGCAGCCGGGCCGAGGAGGACATTCAGTACTTC.